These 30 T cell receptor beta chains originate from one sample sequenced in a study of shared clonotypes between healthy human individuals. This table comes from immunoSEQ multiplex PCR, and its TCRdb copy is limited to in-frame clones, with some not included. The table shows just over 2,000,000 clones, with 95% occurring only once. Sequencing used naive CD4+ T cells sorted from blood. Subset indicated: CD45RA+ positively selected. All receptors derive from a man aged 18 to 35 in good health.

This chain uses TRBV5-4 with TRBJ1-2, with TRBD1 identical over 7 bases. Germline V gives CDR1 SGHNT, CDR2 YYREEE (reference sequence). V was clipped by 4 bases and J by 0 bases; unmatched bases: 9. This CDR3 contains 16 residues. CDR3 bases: TGTGCCAGCAGCCCAGGAGGGGGCGTAGCTAACTATGGCTACACCTTC. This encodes CASSPGGGVANYGYTF.

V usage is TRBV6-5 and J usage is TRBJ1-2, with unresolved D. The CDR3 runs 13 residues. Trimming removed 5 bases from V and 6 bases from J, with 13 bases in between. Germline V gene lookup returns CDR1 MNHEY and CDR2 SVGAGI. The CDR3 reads CASSRPAGNGYTF. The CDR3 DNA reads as TGTGCCAGCAGTCGCCCGGCCGGGAATGGCTACACCTTC.

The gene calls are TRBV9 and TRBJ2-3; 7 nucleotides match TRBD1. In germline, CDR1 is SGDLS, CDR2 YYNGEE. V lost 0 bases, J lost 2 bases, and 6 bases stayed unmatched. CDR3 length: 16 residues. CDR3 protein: CASSVVEGTATDTQYF. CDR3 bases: TGTGCCAGCAGCGTAGTAGAAGGGACAGCCACAGATACGCAGTATTTT.

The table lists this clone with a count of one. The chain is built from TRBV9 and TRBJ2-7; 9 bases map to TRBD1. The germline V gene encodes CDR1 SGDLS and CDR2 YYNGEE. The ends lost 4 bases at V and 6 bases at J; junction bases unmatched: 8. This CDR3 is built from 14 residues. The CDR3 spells CASSPGGQGTEQYF. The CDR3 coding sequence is TGTGCCAGCAGCCCGGGCGGACAGGGGACCGAGCAGTACTTC.

The CDR3 coding sequence is TGTGCCAGTAGTAAGGTGGGGCTAGCGGGAGGGTCGGCAGAGACCCAGTACTTC. Translated: CASSKVGLAGGSAETQYF. This chain connects TRBV19 to TRBJ2-5; 12 bases map to TRBD2. V lost 4 bases, J lost 4 bases, and 13 bases stayed unmatched. Germline V lookup: CDR1 LNHDA, CDR2 SQIVND (reference sequence). The CDR3 length is 18 residues. Drawing the rest from reference TRBV19 and TRBJ2-5, the complete variable domain is DGGITQSPKYLFRKEGQNVTLSCEQNLNHDAMYWYRQDPGQGLRLIYYSQIVNDFQKGDIAEGYSVSREKKESFPLTVTSAQKNPTAFYLCASSKVGLAGGSAETQYFGPGTRLLVL.

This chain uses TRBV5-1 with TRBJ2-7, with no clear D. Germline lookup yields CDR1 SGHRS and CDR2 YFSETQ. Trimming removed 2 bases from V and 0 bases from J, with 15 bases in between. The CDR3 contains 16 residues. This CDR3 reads CASSLSLLASSYEQYF. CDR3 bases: TGCGCCAGCAGCTTATCCCTATTGGCGAGCTCCTACGAGCAGTACTTC.

CDR3: CASTKVTTNTGELFF. CDR3 DNA sequence: TGTGCCAGCACTAAAGTGACTACGAACACCGGGGAGCTGTTTTTT. The chain joins TRBV6-5 to TRBJ2-2; possible D gene TRBD2, 5 bases. The CDR3 is 15 residues long. The germline V gene encodes CDR1 MNHEY and CDR2 SVGAGI. Trimming pared 7 bases from V and 0 bases from J, leaving 12 bases between.

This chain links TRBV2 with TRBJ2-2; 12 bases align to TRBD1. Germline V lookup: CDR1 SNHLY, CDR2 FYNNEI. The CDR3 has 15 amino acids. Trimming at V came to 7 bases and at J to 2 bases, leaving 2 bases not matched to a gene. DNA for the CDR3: TGTGCCAGCACGGGACAGGGGGCTAACACCGGGGAGCTGTTTTTT. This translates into CASTGQGANTGELFF. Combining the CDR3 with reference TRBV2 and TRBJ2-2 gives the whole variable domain EPEVTQTPSHQVTQMGQEVILRCVPISNHLYFYWYRQILGQKVEFLVSFYNNEISEKSEIFDDQFSVERPDGSNFTLKIRSTKLEDSAMYFCASTGQGANTGELFFGEGSRLTVL.

The CDR3: CASSFSSGTEAFF. In nucleotides, the CDR3 is TGTGCCAGCAGTTTTAGTTCGGGGACTGAAGCTTTCTTT. The chain is built from TRBV27 and TRBJ1-1; D call uncertain. The CDR3 has 13 amino acids. Trimming left V 3 bases short and J 5 bases short, with 10 bases between. The germline gives CDR1 MNHEY, CDR2 SMNVEV (reference sequence).

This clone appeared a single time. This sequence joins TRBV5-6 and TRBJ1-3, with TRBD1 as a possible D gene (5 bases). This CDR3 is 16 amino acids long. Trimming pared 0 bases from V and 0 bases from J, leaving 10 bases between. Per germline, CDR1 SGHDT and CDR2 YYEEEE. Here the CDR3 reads CASSLGDVGSGNTIYF. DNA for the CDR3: TGTGCCAGCAGCTTGGGGGACGTAGGCTCTGGAAACACCATATATTTT. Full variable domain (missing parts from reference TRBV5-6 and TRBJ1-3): DAGVTQSPTHLIKTRGQQVTLRCSPKSGHDTVSWYQQALGQGPQFIFQYYEEEERQRGNFPDRFSGHQFPNYSSELNVNALLLGDSALYLCASSLGDVGSGNTIYFGEGSWLTVV.

The CDR3 DNA is TGTGCCAGCAGTTCAGCTAATCAGCCCCAGCATTTT. This gives the protein CASSSANQPQHF. V is TRBV6-5 and J is TRBJ1-5; D remains unclear. With 4 bases removed from V and 4 bases from J, the gap between germline ends came to 5 bases. Germline loops: CDR1 MNHEY, CDR2 SVGAGI. This CDR3 region has 12 residues.

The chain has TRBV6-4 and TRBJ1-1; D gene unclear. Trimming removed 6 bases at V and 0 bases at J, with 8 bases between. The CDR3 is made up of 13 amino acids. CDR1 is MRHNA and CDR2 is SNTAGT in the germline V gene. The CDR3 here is CASRENMNTEAFF. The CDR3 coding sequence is TGTGCCAGCAGGGAAAACATGAACACTGAAGCTTTCTTT.

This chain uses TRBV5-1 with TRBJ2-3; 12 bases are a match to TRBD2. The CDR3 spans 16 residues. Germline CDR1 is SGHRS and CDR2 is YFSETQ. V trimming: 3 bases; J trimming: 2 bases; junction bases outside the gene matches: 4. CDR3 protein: CASSSTSGGLTDTQYF. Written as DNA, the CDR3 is TGCGCCAGCAGCTCAACTAGCGGGGGGCTCACAGATACGCAGTATTTT.

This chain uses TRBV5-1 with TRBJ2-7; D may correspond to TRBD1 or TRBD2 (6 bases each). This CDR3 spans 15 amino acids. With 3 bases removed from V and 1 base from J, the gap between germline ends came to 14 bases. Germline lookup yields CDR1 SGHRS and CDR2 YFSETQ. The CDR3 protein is CASSWEDSASYEQYF. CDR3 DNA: TGCGCCAGCAGCTGGGAGGACAGCGCTTCCTACGAGCAGTACTTC. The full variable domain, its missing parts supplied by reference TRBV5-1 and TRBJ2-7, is KAGVTQTPRYLIKTRGQQVTLSCSPISGHRSVSWYQQTPGQGLQFLFEYFSETQRNKGNFPGRFSGRQFSNSRSEMNVSTLELGDSALYLCASSWEDSASYEQYFGPGTRLTVT.

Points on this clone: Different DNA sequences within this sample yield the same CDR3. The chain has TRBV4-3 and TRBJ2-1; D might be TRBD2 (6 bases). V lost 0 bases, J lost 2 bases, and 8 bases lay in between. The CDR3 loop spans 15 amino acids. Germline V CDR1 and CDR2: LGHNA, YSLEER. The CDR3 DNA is TGCGCCAGCAGCCAAGAGGGGGGTACCTACAATGAGCAGTTCTTC. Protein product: CASSQEGGTYNEQFF.

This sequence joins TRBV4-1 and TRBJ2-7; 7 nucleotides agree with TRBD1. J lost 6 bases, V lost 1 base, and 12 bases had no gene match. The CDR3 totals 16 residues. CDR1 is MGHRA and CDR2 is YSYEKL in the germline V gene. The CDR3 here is CASSQVIGGGGSEQYF. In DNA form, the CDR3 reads TGCGCCAGCAGCCAAGTGATAGGGGGCGGCGGTTCCGAGCAGTACTTC.

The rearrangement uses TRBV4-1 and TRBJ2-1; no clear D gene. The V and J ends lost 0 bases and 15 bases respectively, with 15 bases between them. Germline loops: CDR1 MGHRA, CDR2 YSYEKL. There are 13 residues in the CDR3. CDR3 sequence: CASSQESVQRWFF. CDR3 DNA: TGCGCCAGCAGCCAAGAATCCGTACAAAGGTGGTTCTTC.

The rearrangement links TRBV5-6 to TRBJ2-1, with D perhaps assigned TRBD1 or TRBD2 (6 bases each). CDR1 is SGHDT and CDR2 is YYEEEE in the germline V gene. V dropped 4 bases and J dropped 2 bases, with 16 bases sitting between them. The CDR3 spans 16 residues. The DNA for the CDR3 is TGTGCCAGCAGCCGTGATTGGGGGGCTACCTACAATGAGCAGTTCTTC. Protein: CASSRDWGATYNEQFF. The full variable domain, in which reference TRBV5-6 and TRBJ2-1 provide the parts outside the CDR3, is DAGVTQSPTHLIKTRGQQVTLRCSPKSGHDTVSWYQQALGQGPQFIFQYYEEEERQRGNFPDRFSGHQFPNYSSELNVNALLLGDSALYLCASSRDWGATYNEQFFGPGTRLTVL.

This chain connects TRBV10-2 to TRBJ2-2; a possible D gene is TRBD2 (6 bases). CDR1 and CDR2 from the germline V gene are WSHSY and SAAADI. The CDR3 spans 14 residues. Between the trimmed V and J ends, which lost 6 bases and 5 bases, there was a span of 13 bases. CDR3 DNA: TGCGCCAGCAGATCGGGACTCCCTACCGGGGAGCTGTTTTTT. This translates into CASRSGLPTGELFF.

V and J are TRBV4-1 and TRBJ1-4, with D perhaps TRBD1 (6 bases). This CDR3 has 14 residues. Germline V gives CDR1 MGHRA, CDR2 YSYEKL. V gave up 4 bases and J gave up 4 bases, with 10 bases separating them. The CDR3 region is CASSRGQNNEKLFF. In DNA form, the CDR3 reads TGCGCCAGCAGCCGAGGACAGAATAATGAAAAACTGTTTTTT.

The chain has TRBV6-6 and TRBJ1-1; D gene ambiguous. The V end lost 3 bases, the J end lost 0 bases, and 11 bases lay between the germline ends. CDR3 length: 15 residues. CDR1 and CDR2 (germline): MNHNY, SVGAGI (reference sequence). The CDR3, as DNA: TGTGCCAGCAGTTATATAGGGATCTTGAACACTGAAGCTTTCTTT. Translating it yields CASSYIGILNTEAFF.

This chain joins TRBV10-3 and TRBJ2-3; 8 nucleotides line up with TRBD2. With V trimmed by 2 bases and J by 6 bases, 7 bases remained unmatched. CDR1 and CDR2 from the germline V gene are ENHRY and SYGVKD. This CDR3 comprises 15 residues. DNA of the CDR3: TGTGCCATCAGTGAGGGTCTAGCGGGCTGGGATACGCAGTATTTT. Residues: CAISEGLAGWDTQYF.

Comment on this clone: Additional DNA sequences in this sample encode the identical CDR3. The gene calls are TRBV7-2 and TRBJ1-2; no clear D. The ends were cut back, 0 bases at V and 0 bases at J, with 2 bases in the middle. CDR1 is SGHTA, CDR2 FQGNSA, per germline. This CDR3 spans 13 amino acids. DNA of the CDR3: TGTGCCAGCAGCTTAGCGGCTAACTATGGCTACACCTTC. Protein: CASSLAANYGYTF.

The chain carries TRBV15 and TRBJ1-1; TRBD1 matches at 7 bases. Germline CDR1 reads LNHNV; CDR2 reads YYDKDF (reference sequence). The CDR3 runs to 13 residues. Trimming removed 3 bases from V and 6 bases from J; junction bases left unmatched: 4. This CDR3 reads CATSSRGRPEAFF. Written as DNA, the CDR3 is TGTGCCACCAGCAGTAGGGGGCGGCCTGAAGCTTTCTTT.

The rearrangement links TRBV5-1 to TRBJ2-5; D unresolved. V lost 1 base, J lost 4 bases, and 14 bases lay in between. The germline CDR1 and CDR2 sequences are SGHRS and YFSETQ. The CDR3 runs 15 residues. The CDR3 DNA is TGCGCCAGCAGCTTGACGACCAACGTTAGAGAGACCCAGTACTTC. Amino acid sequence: CASSLTTNVRETQYF.

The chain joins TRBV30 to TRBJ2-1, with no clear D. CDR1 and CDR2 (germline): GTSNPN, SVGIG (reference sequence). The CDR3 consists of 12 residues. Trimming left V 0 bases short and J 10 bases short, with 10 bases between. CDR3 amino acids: CAWSVVLGEQFF. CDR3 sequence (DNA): TGTGCCTGGAGTGTAGTCCTAGGCGAGCAGTTCTTC.

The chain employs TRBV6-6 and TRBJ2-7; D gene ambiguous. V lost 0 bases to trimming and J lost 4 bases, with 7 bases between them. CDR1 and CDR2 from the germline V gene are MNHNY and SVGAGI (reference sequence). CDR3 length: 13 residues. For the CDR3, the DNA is TGTGCCAGCAGTTACTCCCAGAGGTACGAGCAGTACTTC. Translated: CASSYSQRYEQYF.

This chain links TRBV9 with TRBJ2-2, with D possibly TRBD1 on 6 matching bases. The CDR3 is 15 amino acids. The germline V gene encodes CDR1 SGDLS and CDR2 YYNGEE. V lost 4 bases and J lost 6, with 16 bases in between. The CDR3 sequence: CASSPKQGYAGELFF. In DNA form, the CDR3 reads TGTGCCAGCAGCCCCAAACAGGGATACGCCGGGGAGCTGTTTTTT.

For the CDR3, the DNA is TGTGCCAGCAGCTTAACCTTCGGGAATGAAGCTTTCTTT. Translated, it gives CASSLTFGNEAFF. This chain connects TRBV7-9 to TRBJ1-1; no reliable D call. CDR1 is SEHNR, CDR2 FQNEAQ, per germline (reference sequence). There are 13 residues in the CDR3. V gave up 2 bases and J gave up 7 bases, with 11 bases separating them. The complete variable domain, with remaining parts taken from reference TRBV7-9 and TRBJ1-1, reads DTGVSQNPRHKITKRGQNVTFRCDPISEHNRLYWYRQTLGQGPEFLTYFQNEAQLEKSRLLSDRFSAERPKGSFSTLEIQRTEQGDSAMYLCASSLTFGNEAFFGQGTRLTVV.

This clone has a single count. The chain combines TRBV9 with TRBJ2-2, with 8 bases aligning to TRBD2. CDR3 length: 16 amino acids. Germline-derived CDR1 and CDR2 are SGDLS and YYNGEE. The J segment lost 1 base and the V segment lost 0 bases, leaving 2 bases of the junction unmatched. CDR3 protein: CASSVELAVNTGELFF. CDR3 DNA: TGTGCCAGCAGCGTAGAACTAGCGGTGAACACCGGGGAGCTGTTTTTT.